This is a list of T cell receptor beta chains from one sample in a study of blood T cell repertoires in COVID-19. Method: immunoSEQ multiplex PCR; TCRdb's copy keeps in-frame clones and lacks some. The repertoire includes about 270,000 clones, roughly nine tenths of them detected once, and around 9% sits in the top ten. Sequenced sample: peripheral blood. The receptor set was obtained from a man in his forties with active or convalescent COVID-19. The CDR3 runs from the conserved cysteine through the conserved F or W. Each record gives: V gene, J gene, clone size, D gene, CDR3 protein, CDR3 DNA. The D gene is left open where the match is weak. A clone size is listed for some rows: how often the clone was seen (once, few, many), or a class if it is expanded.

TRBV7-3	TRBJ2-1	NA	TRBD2	CASSLAPAGGYNEQFF	TGTGCCAGCAGCTTAGCTCCAGCGGGGGGATACAATGAGCAGTTCTTC
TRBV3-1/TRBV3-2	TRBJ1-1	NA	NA	CASSPSYRGNTEAFF	TGTGCCAGCAGCCCTTCGTACCGGGGAAACACCGAAGCTTTCTTT
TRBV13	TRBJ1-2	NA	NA	CASSLYRGGYTF	TGTGCCAGCAGCTTATATAGAGGTGGCTACACCTTC
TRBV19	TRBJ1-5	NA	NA	CASRLGQYSNQPQHF	TGTGCCAGTAGACTCGGACAGTATAGCAATCAGCCCCAGCATTTT
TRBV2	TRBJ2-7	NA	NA	CASMADYEQYF	TGTGCCAGCATGGCGGATTACGAGCAGTACTTC
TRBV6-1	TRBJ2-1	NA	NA	CASSEPQGGEQFF	TGTGCCAGCAGTGAACCTCAGGGAGGTGAGCAGTTCTTC
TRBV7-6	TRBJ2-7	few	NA	CASSYTGPEDEQYF	TGTGCCAGCAGTTATACAGGGCCGGAGGACGAGCAGTACTTC
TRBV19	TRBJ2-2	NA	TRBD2	CASSILAGGSTGELFF	TGTGCCAGTAGTATTCTCGCGGGAGGAAGTACCGGGGAGCTGTTTTTT
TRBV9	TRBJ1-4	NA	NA	CASSVAMTSGAGLFF	TGTGCCAGCAGCGTAGCCATGACTTCGGGCGCGGGGCTGTTTTTT
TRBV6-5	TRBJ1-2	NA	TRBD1	CASSYLTGALHYGYTF	TGTGCCAGCAGTTACCTAACAGGGGCGCTACACTATGGCTACACCTTC
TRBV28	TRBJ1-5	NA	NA	CASSSITRVRAQHF	TGTGCCAGCAGTTCGATCACTAGGGTCCGGGCCCAGCATTTT
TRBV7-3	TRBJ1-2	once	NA	CASSSPVGYTF	TGTGCCAGCAGCTCACCAGTTGGCTACACCTTC
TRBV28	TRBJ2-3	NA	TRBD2	CASIKGLAGGFSSTDTQYF	TGTGCCAGCATTAAGGGACTAGCGGGGGGGTTCTCTAGCACAGATACGCAGTATTTT
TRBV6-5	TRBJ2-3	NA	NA	CASSYRGWATDTQYF	TGTGCCAGCAGTTATAGGGGGTGGGCCACAGATACGCAGTATTTT
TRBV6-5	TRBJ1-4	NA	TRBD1	CASRDRRSTNEKLFF	TGTGCCAGCCGGGACAGGAGATCAACTAATGAAAAACTGTTTTTT
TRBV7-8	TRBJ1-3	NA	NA	CASSLQAGNTIYF	TGTGCCAGCAGCTTACAGGCTGGAAACACCATATATTTT
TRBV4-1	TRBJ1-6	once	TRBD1	CASSQVAKGGAFDNSPLHF	TGCGCCAGCAGCCAAGTAGCGAAAGGGGGCGCATTCGATAATTCACCCCTCCACTTT
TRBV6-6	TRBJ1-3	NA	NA	CASTGGSGNTIYF	TGTGCCAGCACGGGGGGCTCTGGAAACACCATATATTTT
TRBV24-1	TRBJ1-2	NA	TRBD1	CATSDLGQGGYTF	TGTGCCACCAGTGATTTGGGACAGGGCGGCTACACCTTC
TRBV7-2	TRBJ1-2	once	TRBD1	CASSLEGTDYGYTF	TGTGCCAGCAGCTTAGAAGGGACAGACTATGGCTACACCTTC
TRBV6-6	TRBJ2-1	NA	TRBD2	CASTLLLAGGDNEQFF	TGTGCCAGCACCTTACTCCTAGCGGGAGGGGATAATGAGCAGTTCTTC
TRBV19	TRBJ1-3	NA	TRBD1	CASKGADSGNTIYF	TGTGCCAGTAAGGGGGCCGACTCTGGAAACACCATATATTTT
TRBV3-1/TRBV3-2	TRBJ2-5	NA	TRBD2	CASSQDRAGEETQYF	TGTGCCAGCAGCCAAGACAGGGCGGGAGAAGAGACCCAGTACTTC
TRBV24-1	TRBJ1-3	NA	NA	CATSDGTGGREGNTIYF	TGTGCCACCAGTGACGGAACAGGTGGTAGAGAGGGAAACACCATATATTTT
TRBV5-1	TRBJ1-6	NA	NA	CASTPTTGVDSPLHF	TGCGCCAGCACCCCAACGACAGGTGTGGATTCACCCCTCCACTTT
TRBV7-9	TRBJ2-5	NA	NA	CASSLPSLREETQYF	TGTGCCAGCAGCTTGCCTAGCCTTAGGGAAGAGACCCAGTACTTC
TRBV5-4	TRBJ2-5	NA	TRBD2	CASSSTSGRAWETQYF	TGTGCCAGCAGCTCTACTAGCGGGAGGGCATGGGAGACCCAGTACTTC
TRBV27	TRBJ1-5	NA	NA	CASSIQVYSNQPQHF	TGTGCCAGCAGCATACAGGTGTATAGCAATCAGCCCCAGCATTTT
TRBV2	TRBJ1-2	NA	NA	CALLGGYYGYTF	TGTGCCCTACTCGGGGGTTACTATGGCTACACCTTC
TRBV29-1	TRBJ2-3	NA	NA	CSVAQRDTQYF	TGCAGCGTTGCCCAGCGAGATACGCAGTATTTT
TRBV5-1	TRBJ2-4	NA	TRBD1	CASSLVDRGLKNIQYF	TGCGCCAGCAGCTTGGTGGACAGGGGCCTCAAAAACATTCAGTACTTC
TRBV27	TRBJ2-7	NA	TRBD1	CATKVGTGDHEQYF	TGTGCCACCAAGGTAGGGACAGGGGACCACGAGCAGTACTTC
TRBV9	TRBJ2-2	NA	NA	CASMGASSAGELFF	TGTGCCAGCATGGGGGCTTCATCGGCCGGGGAGCTGTTTTTT
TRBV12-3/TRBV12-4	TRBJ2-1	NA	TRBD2	CASRVAGGNEQFF	TGTGCCAGCAGAGTAGCGGGAGGCAATGAGCAGTTCTTC
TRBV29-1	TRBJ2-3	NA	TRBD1	CSSRTGLLGTQYF	TGCAGCTCCCGGACAGGGTTGTTGGGTACGCAGTATTTT
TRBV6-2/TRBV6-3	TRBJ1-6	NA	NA	CASSSGQPNSPLHF	TGTGCCAGCAGTTCCGGACAGCCAAATTCACCCCTCCACTTT